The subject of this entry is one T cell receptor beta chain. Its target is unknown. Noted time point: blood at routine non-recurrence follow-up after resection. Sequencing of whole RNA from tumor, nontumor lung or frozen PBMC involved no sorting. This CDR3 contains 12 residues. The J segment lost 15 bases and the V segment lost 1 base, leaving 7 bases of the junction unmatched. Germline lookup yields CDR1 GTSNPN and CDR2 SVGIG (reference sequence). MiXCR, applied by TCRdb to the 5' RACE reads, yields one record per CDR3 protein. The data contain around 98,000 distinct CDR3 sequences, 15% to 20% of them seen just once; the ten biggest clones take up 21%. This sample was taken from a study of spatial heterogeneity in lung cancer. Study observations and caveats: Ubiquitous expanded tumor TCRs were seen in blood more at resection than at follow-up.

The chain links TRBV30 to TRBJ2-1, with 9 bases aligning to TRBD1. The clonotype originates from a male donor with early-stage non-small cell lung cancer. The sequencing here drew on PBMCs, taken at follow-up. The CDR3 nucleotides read TGTGCCTGGAGTGAACCGGGACAGGGTATGTTCTTC. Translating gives CAWSEPGQGMFF. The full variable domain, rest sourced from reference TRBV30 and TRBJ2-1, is SQTIHQWPATLVQPVGSPLSLECTVEGTSNPNLYWYRQAAGRGLQLLFYSVGIGQISSEVPQNLSASRPQDRQFILSSKKLLLSDSGFYLCAWSEPGQGMFFGPGTRLTVL.